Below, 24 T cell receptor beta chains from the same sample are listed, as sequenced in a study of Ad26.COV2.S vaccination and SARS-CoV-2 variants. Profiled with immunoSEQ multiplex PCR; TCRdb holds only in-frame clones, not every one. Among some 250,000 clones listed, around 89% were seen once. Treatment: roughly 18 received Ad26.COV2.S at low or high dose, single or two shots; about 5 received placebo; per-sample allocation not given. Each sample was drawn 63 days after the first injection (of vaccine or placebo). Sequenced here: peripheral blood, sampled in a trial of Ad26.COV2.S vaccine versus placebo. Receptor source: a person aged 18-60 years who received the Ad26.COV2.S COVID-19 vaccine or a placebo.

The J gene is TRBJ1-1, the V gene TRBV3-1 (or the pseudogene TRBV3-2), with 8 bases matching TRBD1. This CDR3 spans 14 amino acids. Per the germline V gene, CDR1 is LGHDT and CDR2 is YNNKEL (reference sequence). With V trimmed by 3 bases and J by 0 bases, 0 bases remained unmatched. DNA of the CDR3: TGTGCCAGCAGCCAGGGACAGGTGAACACTGAAGCTTTCTTT. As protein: CASSQGQVNTEAFF.

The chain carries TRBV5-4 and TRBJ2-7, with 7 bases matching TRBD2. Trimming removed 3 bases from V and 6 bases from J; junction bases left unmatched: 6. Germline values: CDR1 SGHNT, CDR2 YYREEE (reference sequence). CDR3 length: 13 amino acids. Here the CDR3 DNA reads TGTGCCAGCAGCTGGATAGGGGAGGGCGAGCAGTACTTC. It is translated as CASSWIGEGEQYF.

CDR3 protein: CASSSAGGGYNEQFF. The CDR3 nucleotides are TGTGCCAGCAGTTCAGCGGGAGGGGGGTACAATGAGCAGTTCTTC. The chain uses TRBV6-5 and TRBJ2-1, with 10 nucleotides matching TRBD2. Trimming removed 4 bases from V and 4 bases from J; junction bases left unmatched: 4. Germline assignment: CDR1 MNHEY and CDR2 SVGAGI. The CDR3 is made up of 15 amino acids.

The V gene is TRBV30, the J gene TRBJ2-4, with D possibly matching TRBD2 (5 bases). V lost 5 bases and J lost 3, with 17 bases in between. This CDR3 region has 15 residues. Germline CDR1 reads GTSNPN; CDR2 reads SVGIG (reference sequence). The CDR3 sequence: CAWDPGLGSKNIQYF. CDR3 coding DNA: TGTGCCTGGGACCCCGGACTGGGAAGCAAAAACATTCAGTACTTC.

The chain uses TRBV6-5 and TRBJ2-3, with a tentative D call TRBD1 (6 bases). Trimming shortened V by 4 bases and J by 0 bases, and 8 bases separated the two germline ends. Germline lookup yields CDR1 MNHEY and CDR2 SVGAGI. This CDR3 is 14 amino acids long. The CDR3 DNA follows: TGTGCCAGCAGTTCACAGGGCAGCACAGATACGCAGTATTTT. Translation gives CASSSQGSTDTQYF.

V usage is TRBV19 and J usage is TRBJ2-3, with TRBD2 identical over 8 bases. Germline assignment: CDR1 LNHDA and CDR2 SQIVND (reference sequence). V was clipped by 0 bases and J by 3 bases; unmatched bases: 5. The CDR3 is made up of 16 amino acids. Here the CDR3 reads CASSIERASGTDTQYF. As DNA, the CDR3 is TGTGCCAGTAGTATAGAAAGGGCTAGCGGGACAGATACGCAGTATTTT.

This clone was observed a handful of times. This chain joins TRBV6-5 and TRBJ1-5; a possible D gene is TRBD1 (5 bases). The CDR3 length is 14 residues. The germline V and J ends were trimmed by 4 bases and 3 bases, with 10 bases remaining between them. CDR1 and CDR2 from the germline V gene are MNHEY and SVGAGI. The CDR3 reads CASSFRGLNQPQHF. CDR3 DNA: TGTGCCAGCAGTTTCCGGGGCCTCAATCAGCCCCAGCATTTT.

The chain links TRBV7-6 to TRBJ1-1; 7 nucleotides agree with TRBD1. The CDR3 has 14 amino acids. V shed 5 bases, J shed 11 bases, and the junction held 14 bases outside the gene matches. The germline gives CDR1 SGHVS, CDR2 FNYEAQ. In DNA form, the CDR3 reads TGTGCCAGCAGCGACCCATATAGACAGGGCCTCGCTTTCTTT. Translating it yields CASSDPYRQGLAFF.

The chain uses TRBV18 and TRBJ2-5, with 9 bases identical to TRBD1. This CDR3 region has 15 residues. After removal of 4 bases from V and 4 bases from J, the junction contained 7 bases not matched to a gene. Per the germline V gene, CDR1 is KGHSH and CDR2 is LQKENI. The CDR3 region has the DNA TGTGCCAGCTCACAAGGACAGGGGAACGGAGAGACCCAGTACTTC. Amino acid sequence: CASSQGQGNGETQYF. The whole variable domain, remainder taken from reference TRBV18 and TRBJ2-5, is NAGVMQNPRHLVRRRGQEARLRCSPMKGHSHVYWYRQLPEEGLKFMVYLQKENIIDESGMPKERFSAEFPKEGPSILRIQQVVRGDSAAYFCASSQGQGNGETQYFGPGTRLLVL.

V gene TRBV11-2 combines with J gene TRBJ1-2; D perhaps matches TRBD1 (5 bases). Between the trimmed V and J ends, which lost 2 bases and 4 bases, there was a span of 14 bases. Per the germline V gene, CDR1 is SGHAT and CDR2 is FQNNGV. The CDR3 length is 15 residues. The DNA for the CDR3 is TGTGCCAGCAGCTTAACATCCCAGGGTCCCTATGGCTACACCTTC. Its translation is CASSLTSQGPYGYTF.

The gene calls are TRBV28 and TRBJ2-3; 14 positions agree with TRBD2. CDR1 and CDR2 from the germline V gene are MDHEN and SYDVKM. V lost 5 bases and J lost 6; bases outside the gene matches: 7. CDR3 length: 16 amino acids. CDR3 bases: TGTGCCAGCAGTCAACGGACTAGCGGGAGGCCGGATACGCAGTATTTT. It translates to CASSQRTSGRPDTQYF.

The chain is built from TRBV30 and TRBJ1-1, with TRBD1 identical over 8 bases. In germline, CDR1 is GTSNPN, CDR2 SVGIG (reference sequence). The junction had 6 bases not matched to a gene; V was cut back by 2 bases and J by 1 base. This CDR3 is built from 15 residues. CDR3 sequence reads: CAWSLPGTGNTEAFF. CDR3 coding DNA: TGTGCCTGGAGTTTGCCCGGGACAGGGAACACTGAAGCTTTCTTT.

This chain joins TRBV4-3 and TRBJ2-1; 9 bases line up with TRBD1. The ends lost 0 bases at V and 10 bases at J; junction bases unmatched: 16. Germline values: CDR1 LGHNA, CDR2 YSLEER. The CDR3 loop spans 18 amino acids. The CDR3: CASSQDRLSGTGFREQFF. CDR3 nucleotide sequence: TGCGCCAGCAGCCAAGACCGGCTTTCCGGGACAGGGTTCAGGGAGCAGTTCTTC.

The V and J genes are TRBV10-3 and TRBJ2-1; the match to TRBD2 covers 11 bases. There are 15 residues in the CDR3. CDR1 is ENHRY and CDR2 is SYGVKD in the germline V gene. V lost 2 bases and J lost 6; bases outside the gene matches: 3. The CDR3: CAISEVGLAGNEQFF. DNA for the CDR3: TGTGCCATCAGTGAGGTTGGACTAGCGGGCAATGAGCAGTTCTTC.

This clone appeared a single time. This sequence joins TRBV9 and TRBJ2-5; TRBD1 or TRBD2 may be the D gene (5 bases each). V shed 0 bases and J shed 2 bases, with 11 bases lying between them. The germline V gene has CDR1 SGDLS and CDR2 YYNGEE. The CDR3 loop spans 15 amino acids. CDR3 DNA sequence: TGTGCCAGCAGCGTAGAAGGGACCGGGCAAGAGACCCAGTACTTC. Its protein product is CASSVEGTGQETQYF.

The CDR3 protein is CASSEGTGGGQYF. The CDR3 DNA reads as TGTGCCAGCAGTGAAGGGACAGGGGGCGGCCAGTACTTC. The chain is built from TRBV6-1 and TRBJ2-4; 11 nucleotides align to TRBD1. Germline lookup yields CDR1 MNHNS and CDR2 SASEGT. The CDR3 is 13 residues long. V lost 1 base to trimming and J lost 13 bases; unmatched junction nucleotides: 3.

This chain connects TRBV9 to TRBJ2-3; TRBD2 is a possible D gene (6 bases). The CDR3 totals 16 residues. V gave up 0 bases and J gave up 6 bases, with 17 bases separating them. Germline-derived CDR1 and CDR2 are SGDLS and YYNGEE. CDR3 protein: CASSVATGGAEDTQYF. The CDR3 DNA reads TGTGCCAGCAGCGTAGCTACAGGAGGGGCGGAGGATACGCAGTATTTT. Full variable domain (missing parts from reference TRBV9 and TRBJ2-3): DSGVTQTPKHLITATGQRVTLRCSPRSGDLSVYWYQQSLDQGLQFLIQYYNGEERAKGNILERFSAQQFPDLHSELNLSSLELGDSALYFCASSVATGGAEDTQYFGPGTRLTVL.

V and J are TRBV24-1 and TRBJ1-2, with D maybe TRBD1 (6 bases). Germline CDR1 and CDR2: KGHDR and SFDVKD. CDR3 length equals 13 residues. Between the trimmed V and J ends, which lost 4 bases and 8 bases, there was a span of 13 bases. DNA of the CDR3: TGTGCCACCAGTGAGCTTCGAGGGGGGGGCTACACCTTC. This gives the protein CATSELRGGGYTF.

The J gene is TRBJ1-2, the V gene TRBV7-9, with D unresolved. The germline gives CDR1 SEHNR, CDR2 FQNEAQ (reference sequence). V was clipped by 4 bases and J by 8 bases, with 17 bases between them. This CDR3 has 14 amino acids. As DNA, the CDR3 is TGTGCCAGCAGCTCTTCCCTCTACGGTCTCGGCTACACCTTC. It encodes CASSSSLYGLGYTF.

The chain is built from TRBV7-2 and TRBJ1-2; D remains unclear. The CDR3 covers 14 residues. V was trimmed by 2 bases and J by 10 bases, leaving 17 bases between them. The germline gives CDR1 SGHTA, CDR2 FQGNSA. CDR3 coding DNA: TGTGCCAGCAGCTTAATAGCGAATCTATGGTACTACACCTTC. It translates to CASSLIANLWYYTF. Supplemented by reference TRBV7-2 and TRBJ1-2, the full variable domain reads GAGVSQSPSNKVTEKGKDVELRCDPISGHTALYWYRQSLGQGLEFLIYFQGNSAPDKSGLPSDRFSAERTGGSVSTLTIQRTQQEDSAVYLCASSLIANLWYYTFGSGTRLTVV.

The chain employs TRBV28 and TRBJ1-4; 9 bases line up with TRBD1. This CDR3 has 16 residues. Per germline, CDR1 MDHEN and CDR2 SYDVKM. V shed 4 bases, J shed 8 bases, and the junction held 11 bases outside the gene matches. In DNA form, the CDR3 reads TGTGCCAGCAGTTCACCCTTGGACAGGGGAAACGAAAAACTGTTTTTT. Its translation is CASSSPLDRGNEKLFF. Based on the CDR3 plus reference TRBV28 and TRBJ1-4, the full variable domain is DVKVTQSSRYLVKRTGEKVFLECVQDMDHENMFWYRQDPGLGLRLIYFSYDVKMKEKGDIPEGYSVSREKKERFSLILESASTNQTSMYLCASSSPLDRGNEKLFFGSGTQLSVL.

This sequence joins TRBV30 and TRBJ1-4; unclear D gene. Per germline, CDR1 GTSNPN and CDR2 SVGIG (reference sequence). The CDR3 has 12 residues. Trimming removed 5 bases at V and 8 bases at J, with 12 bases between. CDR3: CAWGGFREKLFF. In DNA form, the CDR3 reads TGTGCCTGGGGAGGATTTCGGGAAAAACTGTTTTTT.

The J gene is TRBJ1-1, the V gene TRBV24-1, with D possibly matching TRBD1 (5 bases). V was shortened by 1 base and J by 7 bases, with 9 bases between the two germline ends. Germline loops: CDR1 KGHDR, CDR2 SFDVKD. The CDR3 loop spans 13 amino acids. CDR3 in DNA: TGTGCCACCAGTGATTTCAGGGCCAGTGAAGCTTTCTTT. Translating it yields CATSDFRASEAFF.

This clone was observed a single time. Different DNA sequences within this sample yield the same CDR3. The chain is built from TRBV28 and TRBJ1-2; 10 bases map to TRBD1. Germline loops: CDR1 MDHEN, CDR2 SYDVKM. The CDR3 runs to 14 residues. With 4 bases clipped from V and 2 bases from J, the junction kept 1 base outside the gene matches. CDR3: CASSSDRGNYGYTF. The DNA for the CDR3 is TGTGCCAGCAGTTCGGACAGGGGGAACTATGGCTACACCTTC.